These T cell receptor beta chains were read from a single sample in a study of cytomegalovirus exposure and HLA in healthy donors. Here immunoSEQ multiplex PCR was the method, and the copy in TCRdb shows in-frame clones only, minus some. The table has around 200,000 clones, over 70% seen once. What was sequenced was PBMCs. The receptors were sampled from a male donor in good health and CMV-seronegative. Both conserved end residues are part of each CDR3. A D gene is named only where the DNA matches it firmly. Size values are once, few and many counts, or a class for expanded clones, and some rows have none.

CASSLKFSPGRQPQHF,TGTGCCAGCAGCTTAAAATTCAGCCCAGGGCGTCAGCCCCAGCATTTT,.,.,TRBV5-8,TRBJ1-5
CASSLLSGANVLTF,TGTGCCAGCAGTTTACTATCTGGGGCCAACGTCCTGACTTTC,.,.,TRBV27,TRBJ2-6
CASSLADGRDGYTF,TGCGCCAGCAGCTTGGCCGACGGTCGGGATGGCTACACCTTC,.,.,TRBV5-1,TRBJ1-2
CASSPGGAGTEAFF,TGTGCCAGCTCACCAGGGGGAGCGGGCACTGAAGCTTTCTTT,.,.,TRBV18,TRBJ1-1
CAWSTGGITEAFF,TGTGCCTGGAGTACAGGGGGCATCACTGAAGCTTTCTTT,.,TRBD1,TRBV30,TRBJ1-1
CASSYSGGLYNEQFF,TGTGCCAGCAGTTACTCGGGGGGGCTCTACAATGAGCAGTTCTTC,.,.,TRBV6-6,TRBJ2-1
CASSYSRRGDQPQHF,TGTGCCAGCAGTTACTCCCGTCGGGGGGATCAGCCCCAGCATTTT,.,.,TRBV6-5,TRBJ1-5
CASSFRTGVFTGTEGYTF,TGTGCCAGCAGCTTTCGGACAGGGGTTTTCACGGGAACTGAGGGCTACACCTTC,.,TRBD1,TRBV7-9,TRBJ1-2
CASSLRSTANIQYF,TGTGCCAGCAGCTTAAGGTCGACAGCAAACATTCAGTACTTC,.,.,TRBV11-2,TRBJ2-4
CAWAADATNEKLFF,TGTGCCTGGGCAGCGGATGCAACTAATGAAAAACTGTTTTTT,few,.,TRBV30,TRBJ1-4
CASSPPSGRGMLSTEAFF,TGTGCCAGCTCACCACCGTCGGGCAGGGGAATGCTTAGCACTGAAGCTTTCTTT,few,.,TRBV18,TRBJ1-1
CASSPAGTSGYNEQFF,TGTGCCAGCAGTCCCGCCGGGACTAGCGGCTACAATGAGCAGTTCTTC,once,TRBD2,TRBV28,TRBJ2-1
CASSYSGPQGTEAFF,TGTGCCAGCAGTTACTCGGGGCCGCAAGGCACTGAAGCTTTCTTT,once,.,TRBV6-5,TRBJ1-1
CASSRGQYYGYTF,TGTGCCAGCAGCCGCGGACAGTACTATGGCTACACCTTC,.,.,TRBV6-5,TRBJ1-2
CASSLVARGNQPQHF,TGTGCCAGCAGCTTAGTCGCTAGGGGGAATCAGCCCCAGCATTTT,few,.,TRBV7-2,TRBJ1-5
CASSVGLAGDREQFF,TGTGCCAGCAGCGTTGGGTTAGCGGGAGATCGTGAGCAGTTCTTC,.,TRBD2,TRBV6-5,TRBJ2-1
CASSLRARGRTEAFF,TGTGCCAGCAGCTTGAGGGCAAGGGGCCGGACTGAAGCTTTCTTT,once,.,TRBV5-6,TRBJ1-1
CASSPRLAGVLDTQYF,TGTGCCAGCAGCCCGCGACTAGCGGGAGTCCTAGATACGCAGTATTTT,few,TRBD2,TRBV9,TRBJ2-3
CASSPHRERIQDSPLHF,TGTGCCAGCAGTCCCCACAGGGAAAGAATCCAGGATTCACCCCTCCACTTT,.,.,TRBV27,TRBJ1-6
CASSLRTGEVYGYTF,TGTGCCAGCAGCCTCCGGACAGGCGAGGTCTATGGCTACACCTTC,.,TRBD1,TRBV9,TRBJ1-2
CASSVTGSTEAFF,TGTGCCAGTAGCGTGACAGGTAGCACTGAAGCTTTCTTT,.,.,TRBV19,TRBJ1-1
CASSKGRDRGPESTDTQYF,TGTGCCAGCAGCAAAGGCCGGGACAGGGGGCCTGAGAGCACAGATACGCAGTATTTT,.,.,TRBV21-1,TRBJ2-3
CATSRPAGGDTQYF,TGTGCCACCAGCAGACCAGCGGGAGGAGATACGCAGTATTTT,.,TRBD2,TRBV15,TRBJ2-3
CASSASREDQPQHF,TGTGCCAGCAGTGCGAGCAGGGAAGATCAGCCCCAGCATTTT,.,.,TRBV6-4,TRBJ1-5
CASSVTSGGRQYF,TGTGCCAGCAGCGTGACTAGCGGGGGTAGGCAGTACTTC,.,TRBD2,TRBV9,TRBJ2-7
CASSRRTSGGEETQYF,TGTGCCAGCAGCCGTCGGACTAGCGGGGGGGAAGAGACCCAGTACTTC,few,TRBD2,TRBV14,TRBJ2-5
CASSEAAGYNEQFF,TGCGCCAGCAGTGAAGCTGCCGGGTACAATGAGCAGTTCTTC,.,.,TRBV10-1,TRBJ2-1
CASSLSPRSNEQFF,TGTGCCAGCAGCTTATCTCCTAGAAGCAATGAGCAGTTCTTC,.,.,TRBV11-1,TRBJ2-1
CASSGTVKADSPLHF,TGTGCCAGCAGTGGGACAGTGAAGGCGGATTCACCCCTCCACTTT,.,TRBD1,TRBV27,TRBJ1-6
CASSQDGAGGYNEQFF,TGTGCCAGCAGCCAAGATGGAGCGGGAGGGTACAATGAGCAGTTCTTC,.,TRBD2,TRBV4-2,TRBJ2-1
CASSYTSGGDNEQFF,TGTGCCAGCAGTTACACGAGCGGGGGGGACAATGAGCAGTTCTTC,.,TRBD2,TRBV6-5,TRBJ2-1
CASAPGQGLNQPQHF,TGTGCTAGTGCCCCGGGACAGGGGCTGAATCAGCCCCAGCATTTT,.,TRBD1,TRBV12-5,TRBJ1-5
CAISEGTGRQETQYF,TGTGCCATCAGTGAGGGGACAGGGCGGCAAGAGACCCAGTACTTC,.,TRBD1,TRBV10-3,TRBJ2-5
CASCLFSTQPQHF,TGTGCCAGCTGCCTTTTTTCTACTCAGCCCCAGCATTTT,.,.,TRBV6-5,TRBJ1-5
CATSKLAKNIQYF,TGTGCCACCAGCAAGCTAGCCAAAAACATTCAGTACTTC,.,.,TRBV15,TRBJ2-4
CASIYSGGNYNEQFF,TGTGCCAGCATTTATAGCGGGGGCAACTACAATGAGCAGTTCTTC,once,TRBD2,TRBV6-5,TRBJ2-1
CAWSVQGIYGYTF,TGTGCCTGGAGTGTACAGGGAATCTATGGCTACACCTTC,.,.,TRBV30,TRBJ1-2
CASSHPWGLENEQFF,TGTGCCAGCAGCCATCCTTGGGGACTCGAGAATGAGCAGTTCTTC,few,.,TRBV14,TRBJ2-1
CASSGGSVQSLHF,TGTGCCAGCAGCGGGGGCAGTGTTCAGTCCCTCCACTTT,.,.,TRBV7-9,TRBJ1-6
CASTLLRGPQHF,TGTGCCAGCACCCTCCTCCGGGGGCCCCAGCATTTT,.,.,TRBV28,TRBJ1-5
CASSVGGGRAGEQYF,TGTGCCAGCAGCGTAGGGGGCGGGAGGGCGGGCGAGCAGTACTTC,.,TRBD2,TRBV9,TRBJ2-7
CAWSVGGGSTGELFF,TGTGCCTGGAGTGTTGGGGGGGGAAGCACCGGGGAGCTGTTTTTT,.,TRBD2,TRBV30,TRBJ2-2
CASSVVLGEGRADTQYF,TGTGCCAGCAGCGTAGTTCTGGGGGAGGGCCGGGCAGATACGCAGTATTTT,few,TRBD2,TRBV9,TRBJ2-3
CASKRTAFGTQYF,TGTGCCAGCAAGCGGACTGCCTTTGGGACCCAGTACTTC,few,.,TRBV28,TRBJ2-5
CAWSPGNSNQPQHF,TGTGCCTGGAGTCCAGGAAATAGCAATCAGCCCCAGCATTTT,few,.,TRBV30,TRBJ1-5